These 28 T cell receptor beta chains originate from one sample sequenced in a study of control samples from healthy donors and cancer patients. TCRdb's table, derived via immunoSEQ multiplex PCR, lists solely in-frame clones and lacks some. Of 150,000 to 200,000 clones listed, approximately 90% are singletons. Sequences were obtained from blood. The origin of the receptors is a woman between 25 and 40 years old in good health.

This clone was recorded only once. This sequence joins TRBV28 and TRBJ2-3; D gene unclear. Trimming removed 9 bases at V and 7 bases at J, with 14 bases between. The CDR3 loop spans 12 amino acids. From germline, CDR1 is MDHEN and CDR2 SYDVKM. The CDR3 protein is CASYSALNTQYF. CDR3 coding DNA: TGTGCCAGTTACTCCGCCCTGAATACGCAGTATTTT.

This clone appeared once. The chain links TRBV28 to TRBJ2-3; weak D call: TRBD1 (7 bases). The V gene's germline CDR1 is MDHEN and CDR2 SYDVKM. V was pared by 6 bases and J by 4 bases, with 14 bases between. This CDR3 spans 14 amino acids. CDR3: CASSLDREADTQYF. Here the CDR3 DNA reads TGTGCCAGCAGCCTCGACAGGGAGGCAGATACGCAGTATTTT. Full variable domain (outside the CDR3, taken from reference TRBV28 and TRBJ2-3): DVKVTQSSRYLVKRTGEKVFLECVQDMDHENMFWYRQDPGLGLRLIYFSYDVKMKEKGDIPEGYSVSREKKERFSLILESASTNQTSMYLCASSLDREADTQYFGPGTRLTVL.

The chain is built from TRBV27 and TRBJ2-1; TRBD2 matches at 8 bases. Losses at the gene ends were 8 bases for V and 4 bases for J; bases not matched to a gene: 10. This CDR3 contains 15 residues. Germline V gives CDR1 MNHEY, CDR2 SMNVEV (reference sequence). The CDR3, as DNA: TGTGCCAGCCTCCCGGTAGCGGGAACTTACAATGAGCAGTTCTTC. It codes for CASLPVAGTYNEQFF.

The chain recombines TRBV7-2 with TRBJ2-6; unclear D gene. Trimming stripped 4 bases from V and 1 base from J, with 5 bases between. Germline V CDR1 and CDR2: SGHTA, FQGNSA. CDR3 length: 14 residues. This CDR3 is CASSWKSGANVLTF. The CDR3 DNA reads TGTGCCAGCAGCTGGAAATCTGGGGCCAACGTCCTGACTTTC.

The chain has TRBV19 and TRBJ1-5; D remains ambiguous. The CDR3 is 14 residues long. Germline-derived CDR1 and CDR2 are LNHDA and SQIVND (reference sequence). V was pared by 3 bases and J by 1 base, with 7 bases between. CDR3 bases: TGTGCCAGTAGTATCTTTACCAGCAATCAGCCCCAGCATTTT. Its translation: CASSIFTSNQPQHF.

This sequence joins TRBV7-2 and TRBJ2-3, with 9 bases fitting TRBD2. The length of the CDR3 is 16 residues. The germline V gene encodes CDR1 SGHTA and CDR2 FQGNSA. V lost 1 base and J lost 6; bases outside the gene matches: 8. CDR3 protein: CASSLGGLAGSDTQYF. The CDR3 region has the DNA TGTGCCAGCAGCTTAGGGGGGCTAGCGGGAAGTGATACGCAGTATTTT.

V gene TRBV29-1 combines with J gene TRBJ1-4, with D tentatively TRBD1 (6 bases). CDR1 and CDR2 from the germline V gene are SQVTM and ANQGSEA. V was shortened by 3 bases and J by 8 bases, with 13 bases between the two germline ends. This CDR3 is 13 amino acids long. The CDR3 reads CSVDPGGREKLFF. The CDR3 coding sequence is TGCAGCGTTGATCCTGGGGGCAGGGAAAAACTGTTTTTT.

The chain employs TRBV4-3 and TRBJ2-5; D possibly corresponds to TRBD2 (7 bases). The V end was cut by 3 bases, the J end by 3 bases, with 11 bases between. The germline CDR1 and CDR2 sequences are LGHNA and YSLEER. The CDR3 sequence is 14 residues long. CDR3 in DNA: TGCGCCAGCAGCCAGGGAGGGGGTGAAGAGACCCAGTACTTC. It encodes CASSQGGGEETQYF.

This rearrangement joins TRBV5-1 to TRBJ2-3; TRBD2 is a possible D gene (6 bases). The V and J ends lost 4 bases and 0 bases respectively, with 12 bases between them. There are 15 residues in the CDR3. In germline, CDR1 is SGHRS, CDR2 YFSETQ. CDR3 residues: CASSIQRASTDTQYF. CDR3 coding DNA: TGCGCCAGCAGCATCCAGCGGGCGAGCACAGATACGCAGTATTTT.

Only a few counts were recorded for this clone. One end of the junction does not line up with germline, which may come from a read error. The J gene is TRBJ1-6, the V gene TRBV5-1; D is ambiguous. Germline values: CDR1 SGHRS, CDR2 YFSETQ. The CDR3 is made up of 14 amino acids. CDR3 nucleotide sequence: TGCGCCAGCAGATTGGGATCCTATAATTCACCCCTCCACTTT. Its translation is CASRLGSYNSPLHF.

The chain has TRBV4-3 and TRBJ1-4; no clear D. Looked up from germline, CDR1 is LGHNA and CDR2 is YSLEER. The CDR3 has 16 residues. Trimming cost V 0 bases and J 0 bases, with 8 bases left between them. The DNA of the CDR3 is TGCGCCAGCAGCCAAGAAGGGCCTGCAACTAATGAAAAACTGTTTTTT. Its protein product is CASSQEGPATNEKLFF.

The CDR3 DNA reads as TGTGCCAGCAGCTTAGGTTTAGGAGGTCCAGATACGCAGTATTTT. It yields the protein CASSLGLGGPDTQYF. The V and J genes are TRBV11-2 and TRBJ2-3; D is possibly TRBD2 (5 bases). Germline CDR1 and CDR2: SGHAT and FQNNGV. V lost 1 base and J 4 bases, leaving 12 bases between the germline ends. The CDR3 sequence is 15 residues long.

A single count supports this clone. V and J are TRBV10-3 and TRBJ1-5; possible D gene TRBD1, 5 bases. The CDR3 consists of 13 residues. The germline V and J ends were trimmed by 8 bases and 7 bases, with 15 bases remaining between them. Germline V gives CDR1 ENHRY, CDR2 SYGVKD. CDR3 nucleotide sequence: TGTGCCATCCGAGGGACGGCGGAGCAGCCCCAGCATTTT. Translated, it gives CAIRGTAEQPQHF.

This clone was seen a handful of times. The chain links TRBV6-2 or TRBV6-3 to TRBJ2-5, with 11 nucleotides matching TRBD2. With V trimmed by 2 bases and J by 5 bases, 4 bases remained unmatched. Germline lookup yields CDR1 MNHEY and CDR2 SVGEGT. The CDR3 loop spans 15 amino acids. CDR3 amino acids: CASSYRASGGETQYF. In DNA, the CDR3 is TGTGCCAGCAGTTACAGGGCTAGCGGGGGGGAGACCCAGTACTTC.

This chain uses TRBV18 with TRBJ2-7; 7 nucleotides agree with TRBD1. CDR1 and CDR2 (germline): KGHSH, LQKENI. V lost 4 bases and J lost 0; bases outside the gene matches: 3. The CDR3 spans 14 residues. CDR3 loop: CASSQDRNSYEQYF. In nucleotides, the CDR3 is TGTGCCAGCTCACAGGACAGGAACTCCTACGAGCAGTACTTC. Based on the CDR3 plus reference TRBV18 and TRBJ2-7, the full variable domain is NAGVMQNPRHLVRRRGQEARLRCSPMKGHSHVYWYRQLPEEGLKFMVYLQKENIIDESGMPKERFSAEFPKEGPSILRIQQVVRGDSAAYFCASSQDRNSYEQYFGPGTRLTVT.

This clone was found once. V usage is TRBV30 and J usage is TRBJ1-2; 8 bases map to TRBD1. The germline CDR1 and CDR2 sequences are GTSNPN and SVGIG (reference sequence). The trim removed 0 bases at V and 8 bases at J, leaving 5 bases unmatched. This CDR3 has 13 amino acids. The CDR3 is CAWSVGQGNGYTF. The CDR3 DNA reads as TGTGCCTGGAGTGTAGGACAGGGAAACGGCTACACCTTC.

This chain uses TRBV4-1 with TRBJ2-4, with 7 positions matching TRBD1. Unmatched junction bases numbered 12, after V lost 5 bases and J lost 8 bases. From germline, CDR1 is MGHRA and CDR2 YSYEKL. There are 15 residues in the CDR3. Written as DNA, the CDR3 is TGCGCCAGCAGCGAAGGGGGCGTATTACGGGACATTCAGTACTTC. It codes for CASSEGGVLRDIQYF.

J is TRBJ1-1 and V is TRBV19, with 8 bases identical to TRBD1. Germline CDR1 reads LNHDA; CDR2 reads SQIVND (reference sequence). The CDR3 sequence is 15 residues long. V dropped 6 bases and J dropped 5; count of bases not matched to a gene: 11. The CDR3 is CASSNHGTGLTEAFF. The CDR3 DNA reads TGTGCCAGTAGCAACCACGGGACAGGTCTAACTGAAGCTTTCTTT.

The chain uses TRBV6-5 and TRBJ1-2; no clear D gene. The V end was cut by 0 bases, the J end by 3 bases, with 8 bases between. Germline lookup yields CDR1 MNHEY and CDR2 SVGAGI. The CDR3 runs 14 residues. The DNA of the CDR3 is TGTGCCAGCAGTTACTCGCCCGGAGACTATGGCTACACCTTC. Translating it yields CASSYSPGDYGYTF.

V usage is TRBV20-1 and J usage is TRBJ2-5, with D uncertain. The CDR3 has 11 residues. V was cut by 2 bases and J by 4 bases, with 5 bases left in between. Germline V gives CDR1 DFQATT, CDR2 SNEGSKA (reference sequence). The CDR3 DNA reads as TGCAGTGCTAGACTTGTAGAGACCCAGTACTTC. Its translation is CSARLVETQYF.

A single count supports this clone. CDR3 residues: CASSFGPSGANVLTF. The CDR3 region has the DNA TGTGCCAGCAGCTTTGGGCCCTCTGGGGCCAACGTCCTGACTTTC. The V gene is TRBV7-6, the J gene TRBJ2-6; D is unclear. The CDR3 is 15 residues long. Trimming cost V 3 bases and J 0 bases, with 6 bases left between them. From germline, CDR1 is SGHVS and CDR2 FNYEAQ.

The gene calls are TRBV29-1 and TRBJ2-1, with TRBD2 as a possible D gene (5 bases). Germline V CDR1 and CDR2: SQVTM, ANQGSEA. The CDR3 length is 12 residues. The germline V and J ends were trimmed by 6 bases and 5 bases, with 11 bases remaining between them. Written as DNA, the CDR3 is TGCAGCGTAATAGCGTGGAACAATGAGCAGTTCTTC. This codes for CSVIAWNNEQFF.

The CDR3 bases are TGTGCCAGCAGCCTAGCGGGAGGAAGGTCCTACGAGCAGTACTTC. This translates into CASSLAGGRSYEQYF. The V gene is TRBV6-5, the J gene TRBJ2-7; 11 bases map to TRBD2. Trimming cost V 6 bases and J 1 base; bases outside gene matches: 5. The CDR3 covers 15 residues. Looked up from germline, CDR1 is MNHEY and CDR2 is SVGAGI.

The chain couples TRBV28 to TRBJ1-6; D is perhaps TRBD1 (6 bases). Germline V gene data show CDR1 as MDHEN and CDR2 as SYDVKM. Trimming cost V 4 bases and J 6 bases, with 19 bases left between them. This CDR3 spans 17 amino acids. The CDR3 sequence: CASSSSNFGQFNSPLHF. CDR3 bases: TGTGCCAGCAGTTCAAGTAACTTCGGACAGTTTAATTCACCCCTCCACTTT.

V gene TRBV5-4 combines with J gene TRBJ1-2; D possibly corresponds to TRBD1 (6 bases). CDR3 size: 14 residues. Trimming took 0 bases from V and 4 from J, leaving 10 bases between them. The V gene's germline CDR1 is SGHNT and CDR2 YYREEE (reference sequence). CDR3 loop: CASSLEQGFYGYTF. CDR3 DNA: TGTGCCAGCAGCTTGGAGCAGGGGTTCTATGGCTACACCTTC.

The V and J genes are TRBV30 and TRBJ1-2, with D unclear. Germline V CDR1 and CDR2: GTSNPN, SVGIG (reference sequence). Trimming removed 4 bases from V and 0 bases from J, with 12 bases in between. The CDR3 extends over 14 amino acids. CDR3: CAWTKTTANYGYTF. CDR3 bases: TGTGCCTGGACTAAAACCACAGCTAACTATGGCTACACCTTC.

The chain joins TRBV28 to TRBJ2-1; no firm D call. Trimming took off 7 bases at V and 6 bases at J, with 16 bases between the two ends. Germline loops: CDR1 MDHEN, CDR2 SYDVKM. The CDR3 runs to 14 residues. The CDR3 sequence is CASTLPGAGNEQFF. The CDR3 region has the DNA TGTGCCAGCACACTCCCCGGTGCCGGCAATGAGCAGTTCTTC. The full variable domain, with the rest looked up from reference TRBV28 and TRBJ2-1, is DVKVTQSSRYLVKRTGEKVFLECVQDMDHENMFWYRQDPGLGLRLIYFSYDVKMKEKGDIPEGYSVSREKKERFSLILESASTNQTSMYLCASTLPGAGNEQFFGPGTRLTVL.

The V call is TRBV6-4, the J call TRBJ2-7; TRBD1 or TRBD2 may be the D gene (5 bases each). Trimming removed 2 bases from V and 7 bases from J, with 12 bases in between. There are 13 residues in the CDR3. Germline CDR1 is MRHNA and CDR2 is SNTAGT. The CDR3 DNA sequence: TGTGCCAGCAGTGACAGGGACCCTCGGGAGCAGTACTTC. Its protein is CASSDRDPREQYF.